The T cell receptor (beta chain) described here comes from a study of T cells in Graves' hyperthyroidism and ophthalmopathy. Study-level points and caveats: A model of 13 V-J features distinguished ophthalmopathy from stable hyperthyroidism.

RNA transcripts provided the source from which TCR beta CDR3 regions were amplified. During a first-round RT-PCR of the TCR CDR3, the HTBI primer set was used. TCRdb reprocessed the multiplex PCR reads with MiXCR, giving one entry per CDR3 protein. This sample has about 550,000 distinct CDR3 sequences, with less than 25% found just once. Trimming stripped 5 bases from V and 1 base from J, with 23 bases between. The germline gives CDR1 SGHAT, CDR2 FQDESV (reference sequence). This CDR3 spans 18 amino acids. Patients were aged 18 to 65, had disease duration under 2 months, and had newly diagnosed hyperthyroidism. It was uncontrolled infection, other autoimmune disease, pregnancy or lactation that excluded patients. The source of the PBMCs was around 10 ml of fresh peripheral blood. As concerns this clonotype: What it binds is unknown.

V is TRBV11-1 and J is TRBJ1-1; unclear D gene. The receptor was isolated from a man younger than 35 with Graves' hyperthyroidism. The sequenced sample consisted of blood. The DNA of the CDR3 is TGTGCCAGCAGCCGAGACCGACACTTAACGGGGAAGAACACTGAAGCTTTCTTT. Translation: CASSRDRHLTGKNTEAFF.